Listed here are 7 T cell receptor beta chains from one sample, sequenced in a study of Ad26.COV2.S vaccination and SARS-CoV-2 variants. Regarding treatment: approximately 18 received Ad26.COV2.S at low or high dose, single or two shots; roughly 5 received placebo; per-sample allocation not given. Sampling was done on day 63 after the first vaccine or placebo injection. This table comes from immunoSEQ multiplex PCR, and its TCRdb copy is limited to in-frame clones, with some not included. The sample consists of a few hundred thousand clones, 90% of them appearing once. The material sequenced was peripheral blood, taken in a trial of Ad26.COV2.S vaccine versus placebo. Receptors originate from a person between 18 and 65 years old who received the Ad26.COV2.S COVID-19 vaccine or a placebo.

The chain recombines TRBV28 with TRBJ2-2, with D perhaps TRBD1 (5 bases). Germline V gene data show CDR1 as MDHEN and CDR2 as SYDVKM. This CDR3 has 12 residues. Deletions cut 7 bases from V and 6 bases from J, with 9 bases between. CDR3 in DNA: TGTGCCAGCACCTTGGGGCCCGGGGAGCTGTTTTTT. It translates to CASTLGPGELFF.

The chain joins TRBV10-3 to TRBJ2-5, with 14 bases identical to TRBD2. Germline V CDR1 and CDR2: ENHRY, SYGVKD. The CDR3 covers 18 residues. V gave up 4 bases and J gave up 5 bases; unmatched junction bases: 12. This chain's CDR3 is CAISVLAGTSGSRETQYF. CDR3 bases: TGTGCCATCAGTGTCTTAGCCGGGACTAGCGGGAGTCGGGAGACCCAGTACTTC.

The rearrangement uses TRBV27 and TRBJ2-7, with 12 bases that match TRBD2. The length of the CDR3 is 15 residues. Germline trimming cut 6 bases from V and 2 bases from J; bases unmatched to any gene: 5. Looked up from germline, CDR1 is MNHEY and CDR2 is SMNVEV (reference sequence). The CDR3 bases are TGTGCCAGCAGCTTACTAGCGGGAGGTCCCTACGAGCAGTACTTC. Translated, it gives CASSLLAGGPYEQYF.

The rearrangement joins TRBV2 to TRBJ2-1; 7 positions match TRBD2. Germline CDR1 is SNHLY and CDR2 is FYNNEI. V shed 5 bases and J 1 base; nucleotides not matched to a gene: 2. This CDR3 has 14 residues. DNA for the CDR3: TGTGCCAGCAGTCGGCGGGAGTCCTACAATGAGCAGTTCTTC. Amino acid sequence: CASSRRESYNEQFF.

This chain links TRBV15 with TRBJ2-1, with 7 positions matching TRBD2. The junction had 13 bases not matched to a gene; V was cut back by 6 bases and J by 5 bases. This CDR3 region has 16 residues. Looked up from germline, CDR1 is LNHNV and CDR2 is YYDKDF (reference sequence). The CDR3 bases are TGTGCCACCAGACCCGCTATATGGGGGAGGGACAATGAGCAGTTCTTC. This encodes CATRPAIWGRDNEQFF.

The chain is built from TRBV3-1 (or the pseudogene TRBV3-2) and TRBJ2-2; D may be TRBD2 (6 bases). Trimming removed 1 base at V and 5 bases at J, with 11 bases between. This CDR3 contains 15 residues. Looked up from germline, CDR1 is LGHDT and CDR2 is YNNKEL (reference sequence). This CDR3 is CASSQALLATGELFF. As DNA, the CDR3 is TGTGCCAGCAGCCAAGCTCTCCTAGCGACCGGGGAGCTGTTTTTT.

This clone was seen once. The CDR3 loop is CASSVQGLGGANVLTF. In DNA, the CDR3 is TGTGCCAGCAGCGTTCAGGGGTTGGGTGGGGCCAACGTCCTGACTTTC. V usage is TRBV7-2 and J usage is TRBJ2-6; D perhaps matches TRBD1 (6 bases). CDR3 size: 16 residues. Germline V gene data show CDR1 as SGHTA and CDR2 as FQGNSA. The germline V and J ends were trimmed by 5 bases and 3 bases, with 14 bases remaining between them.